This T cell receptor (beta chain) derives from a study of PD-1 blockade in classical Hodgkin lymphoma (dated by TCRdb to about 2020). The study in broad terms: Nivolumab dosing was 3 mg/kg intravenously every 2 weeks, continuing until either disease progression or unacceptable toxicity. The study used CyTOF and TCR beta sequencing to define a peripheral blood immune signature of response to PD-1 blockade in classical Hodgkin lymphoma. The paper as a whole reports these results and caveats: Among trial patients, those achieving complete response had baseline diversity similar to that of newly diagnosed patients, while diversity was significantly lower in partial responders and progressors. The study was limited to a single clinical trial cohort, and causes of repertoire differences, possibly disease activity or prior therapy, remained undefined. By C4D1, a significant rise was seen in CD4+ TCR diversity but not in CD8+ TCR diversity (p=0.0027 vs p=0.16), and the rise was most apparent among complete responders (p=0.02). Patients starting nivolumab less than 1 year after ASCT had lower diversity and were excluded from later analyses to avoid confounding by immune reconstitution. Baseline TCR diversity was reported to be lower in newly diagnosed patients than in healthy donors, and even lower in relapsed/refractory patients.

Concerning this clone: No cognate antigen has been identified for it. No per-base quality is available; no much larger clone lies one base away.

Genomic DNA was isolated using the Qiagen DNeasy kit from unsorted PBMCs as well as from negatively selected CD4+ and CD8+ fractions. TCR beta CDR3 regions were amplified by immunoSEQ multiplex PCR using primers annealing to V and J segments. A synthetic immune receptor repertoire was used to minimize amplification bias, and any remaining bias was removed computationally after sequencing. In the authors' own workflow: Repertoire diversity was quantified as the Shannon entropy index using custom Python scripts. Unsorted, CD4+ and CD8+ repertoires were analyzed separately, except in combined analyses where CD4+ and CD8+ sequences were merged in silico. A clone was considered expanded if an increase in frequency of at least 2-fold after treatment relative to C1D1 was found, and a pseudocount of 0.5 was applied to clones undetected at baseline. Singleton clones were defined as clones with 0 or 1 copy at C1D1, and non-singleton clones were defined as clones with 2 or more copies. Clones expanded in unsorted samples were annotated as CD4+, CD8+ or unknown by matching protein sequences in sorted samples from the same patient. Wilcoxon tests on paired samples were used to test diversity changes from C1D1 to C4D1. TCRdb re-hosts the immuneACCESS table, in-frame sequences only. Its copies lack some clones; in the studies checked, an unresolved V gene accounts for under half of them, and the cause for the rest is not known. V and J calls and clone size come straight from that table; D and trimming were deduced from the DNA. Recorded for this sample are around 21,000 clones; 88% of them occurred a single time. Roughly 4.7% of the sample is in the top ten clones.

Looking up the germline V gene yields CDR1 MDHEN and CDR2 SYDVKM. The CDR3 spans 18 residues, from the cysteine through the phenylalanine. Only CDR3 DNA remains: 54 bases, in frame from the first base. V is pruned by 2 bases and J by 3 bases, leaving 16 bases of the junction without a gene match. What the time point label conveys for this sample: cycle 4 day 1 (C4D1), after less than seven weeks of nivolumab. Relapse after autologous stem cell transplantation had occurred in all trial patients, and cohorts A, B and C were distinguished by prior brentuximab vedotin exposure. Magnetic negative selection with a Miltenyi CD8+ T cell isolation kit was used to purify CD8+ T cells from thawed PBMCs. The trial cohort included 56 patients with relapsed/refractory classical Hodgkin lymphoma, and each patient had a best overall response of complete response, partial response or progressive disease. Trial patients were treated with single-agent nivolumab in the multi-cohort phase II CheckMate 205 trial. Best overall response was determined by an independent review committee according to the 2007 International Working Group response criteria. Trial PBMCs were collected just before the start of nivolumab (C1D1) and during therapy at cycle 2 day 1 and cycle 4 day 1. Peripheral blood was collected in 8 mL Vacutainer Cell Preparation Tubes, from which PBMCs were isolated by centrifugation and then cryopreserved. Purified CD4+ and CD8+ fractions were prepared only for cases with an additional available PBMC sample. Magnetically labelled cells were removed on LS columns in a quadroMACS separator, and the flow-through was retained as the purified fraction.

Material: CD8+ T cells from blood, obtained before the fourth cycle of nivolumab. The sequence is built from TRBV28 and TRBJ2-7; TRBD1 matches 7 bases in the middle. The receptor comes from a human donor with classical Hodgkin lymphoma. The CDR3 protein: CASSLRVARDRDHYEQYF. The nucleotide sequence reads TGTGCCAGCAGTTTACGAGTTGCCCGAGACAGGGATCACTACGAGCAGTACTTC.